The entry that follows covers one T cell receptor beta chain sequence. The antigen remains unidentified. This specimen comes from a study of T cells after yellow fever vaccination. Study outcomes and limitations: Contaminating bulk clonotypes could be abundant in FACS-sorted repertoires. Reappearance after the booster was seen for most primary-vaccination clones, at 95% to 96% CD4 and 75% to 90% CD8.

As TCR cDNA was made by 5'RACE template switching, a universal primer site and UMIs were added. A single record per CDR3 protein comes from TCRdb applying MiXCR to the 5' RACE reads. The sample lists hundreds of thousands of distinct CDR3 sequences; approximately 6% were seen once. This CDR3 has 15 amino acids. The germline V gene encodes CDR1 MRHNA and CDR2 SNTAGT. The germline V and J ends were trimmed by 3 bases and 0 bases, with 9 bases remaining between them. V gene TRBV6-4 combines with J gene TRBJ2-1; D is unclear. The sequencing here drew on PBMCs, taken 5 days after the yellow fever booster vaccination. This TCR derives from a man aged 25-45 years who received the YFV17D yellow fever vaccine. The DNA for the CDR3 is TGTGCCAGCAGTGAAGTCGCGGCCTCCTACAATGAGCAGTTCTTC. Amino acids: CASSEVAASYNEQFF.